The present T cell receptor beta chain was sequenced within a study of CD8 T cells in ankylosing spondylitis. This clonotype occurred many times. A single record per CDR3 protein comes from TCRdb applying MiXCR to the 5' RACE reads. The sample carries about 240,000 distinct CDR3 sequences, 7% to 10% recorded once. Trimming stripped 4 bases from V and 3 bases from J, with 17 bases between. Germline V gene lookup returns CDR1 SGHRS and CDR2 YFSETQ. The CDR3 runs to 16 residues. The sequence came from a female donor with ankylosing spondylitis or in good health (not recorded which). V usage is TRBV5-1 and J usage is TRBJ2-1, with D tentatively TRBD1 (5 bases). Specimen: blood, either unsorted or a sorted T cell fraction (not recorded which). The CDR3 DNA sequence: TGCGCCAGCAGCCCCGGCGACAGAGTCAACTACAATGAGCAGTTCTTC. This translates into CASSPGDRVNYNEQFF.